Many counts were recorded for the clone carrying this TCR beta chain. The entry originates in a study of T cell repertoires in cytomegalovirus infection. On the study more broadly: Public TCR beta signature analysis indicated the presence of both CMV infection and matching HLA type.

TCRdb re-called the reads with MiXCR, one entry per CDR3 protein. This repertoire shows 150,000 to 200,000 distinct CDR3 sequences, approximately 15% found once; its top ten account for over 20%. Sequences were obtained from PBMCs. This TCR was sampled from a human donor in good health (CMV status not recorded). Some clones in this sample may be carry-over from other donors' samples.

The CDR3 DNA is TGTGCCAGCAGCTTCGACAGGGGTGGCCACAATGAGCAGTTCTTC. Amino acids: CASSFDRGGHNEQFF. The chain recombines TRBV7-2 with TRBJ2-1, with TRBD1 matching 8 bases. The CDR3 is made up of 15 amino acids. V dropped 3 bases and J dropped 5; count of bases not matched to a gene: 6. The germline gives CDR1 SGHTA, CDR2 FQGNSA.